The present TCR beta chain was sequenced within a study of blood T cell repertoires in COVID-19. Study information: Spain, Italy and the United States supplied samples that represented acute and convalescent COVID-19. Nucleic acid was either cDNA or gDNA, and it came from T cells, B-cell-depleted T cells, or PBMCs.

Original processing notes: Estimation of nucleated cell counts relied on the amplification of reference gene primers. Method: immunoSEQ multiplex PCR; TCRdb's copy keeps in-frame clones and lacks some. V and J calls and clone size are given by that table; D and trimming were obtained from the DNA. The sample lists 45,000 to 55,000 clones, 86% occurring once. Deletions cut 12 bases from V and 2 bases from J, with 16 bases between. Per the germline V gene, CDR1 is KGHDR and CDR2 is SFDVKD. CDR3 length equals 15 residues. The sequencing sample was made of peripheral blood. The receptor comes from a human donor in a cohort sampled during active COVID-19. This rearrangement joins TRBV24-1 to TRBJ2-6; D uncertain. The CDR3 nucleotides read TGTGCCTCGTTCCTAGGCGGCACTGGGGCCAACGTCCTGACTTTC. It translates to CASFLGGTGANVLTF.